This T cell receptor beta chain was retrieved from a study of cytomegalovirus exposure and HLA in healthy donors. The CDR3 totals 14 residues. CDR1 MNHNS and CDR2 SASEGT come from the germline V gene. Trimming pared 6 bases from V and 2 bases from J, leaving 10 bases between. The study ran its PCR with 60 Vbeta and 13 Jbeta primers. Sequencing used immunoSEQ multiplex PCR; TCRdb keeps in-frame clones, though not all of them. The table lists roughly 67,000 clones, about 77% of them singletons, with approximately 9.8% in the top ten. Findings and limits, study-wide: It was reported that the classifier diagnosed cytomegalovirus status with high specificity and sensitivity in both the original and validation cohorts.

This clone was detected a few times. Its cognate antigen is unknown. The source material was PBMCs. The J gene is TRBJ1-4, the V gene TRBV6-1; D perhaps matches TRBD1 (5 bases). The receptor was derived from a man aged 35 to 55 in good health and CMV-seronegative. CDR3: CASRIPGTNEKLFF. The DNA for the CDR3 is TGTGCCAGCAGAATCCCAGGGACTAATGAAAAACTGTTTTTT.